This T cell receptor (beta chain) is drawn from a study of long-term antiretroviral therapy in people with HIV. Version v3.0 of the immunoSEQ assay was performed at survey level. Using immunoSEQ multiplex PCR, the repertoire was profiled, and TCRdb retains in-frame clones only, with some absent. The data show about 24,000 clones, less than 90% seen once. This CDR3 contains 13 residues. Germline V gene sequence: CDR1 KGHSH, CDR2 LQKENI. Trimming removed 2 bases at V and 8 bases at J, with 7 bases between. The receptor was derived from a man between 45 and 60 years old with HIV. This material consisted of unsorted PBMCs, taken 0.4 years after starting antiretroviral therapy. J is TRBJ1-6 and V is TRBV18; D not resolved. The CDR3 here is CASSPNRDSPLHF. In DNA, the CDR3 is TGTGCCAGCTCACCAAATCGTGATTCACCCCTCCACTTT. Drawing the rest from reference TRBV18 and TRBJ1-6, the complete variable domain is NAGVMQNPRHLVRRRGQEARLRCSPMKGHSHVYWYRQLPEEGLKFMVYLQKENIIDESGMPKERFSAEFPKEGPSILRIQQVVRGDSAAYFCASSPNRDSPLHFGNGTRLTVT.